This T cell receptor beta chain was identified during a study of T cell repertoires in cytomegalovirus infection. The wider study: It can be stated that public TCR beta signatures indicated CMV infection as well as a matching HLA type. Study-level points and caveats: Using cumulative public TCR beta family frequency, the authors identified those who carried CMV together with the relevant HLA. In two of eight donors, the top clonotype was HLA-C-restricted CMV-specific.

TCRdb reprocessed the reads with MiXCR, giving one entry per CDR3 protein. There are 300,000 or so distinct CDR3 sequences in the sample; roughly 26% occur only once, and roughly 13% lies in the top ten. This clonotype was counted between two and nine times. What it binds is not known. Germline assignment: CDR1 DFQATT and CDR2 SNEGSKA (reference sequence). Between the trimmed V and J ends, which lost 6 bases and 4 bases, there was a span of 11 bases. CDR3 length equals 12 residues. The material sequenced was PBMCs. The gene calls are TRBV20-1 and TRBJ2-3; a weak D match, TRBD2 (5 bases). This receptor was taken from a human donor in good health (CMV status not recorded). Some clones in this sample may be carry-over from other donors' samples. The CDR3 DNA is TGCAGTGCCCGGAGGATCTCAGATACGCAGTATTTT. Translating it yields CSARRISDTQYF.